This is a list of T cell receptor beta chains from one sample in a study of CD8 T cells in Susac syndrome. TCRdb reanalysed the immunoSEQ multiplex PCR reads using MiXCR and keeps one entry per CDR3 protein. The data contain about 150,000 distinct CDR3 sequences, around 96% of them singletons. Material: CD8+ T cells from PBMCs. The receptors originated from a human donor with multiple sclerosis. Both conserved end residues are part of each CDR3. Each record gives: V gene, J gene, CDR3 protein.

TRBV27,TRBJ1-2,CASSAMTGGIDYTF
TRBV21-1,TRBJ2-2,CASSTERPGELFF
TRBV30,TRBJ2-1,CAWSVPLGGYDNEQFF
TRBV13,TRBJ2-5,CASSSMTSGGRQETQYF
TRBV6-1,TRBJ2-2,CASSEARLTGGANTGELFF
TRBV30,TRBJ1-1,CAWTDLGQVNTEAFF
TRBV2,TRBJ2-1,CASSAPGTGLNEQFF
TRBV5-1,TRBJ2-5,CASSLEESSIRETQYF
TRBV29-1,TRBJ1-1,CSVVGGSFTEAFF
TRBV12-3/TRBV12-4,TRBJ2-5,CASSLSLAGWETQYF
TRBV10-3,TRBJ2-3,CAIRGSQGSTDTQYF
TRBV5-8,TRBJ2-1,CASSLVGTLNEQFF
TRBV7-9,TRBJ2-1,CASSLEGRAGYNEQFF
TRBV7-9,TRBJ1-1,CASSPGFTEAFF
TRBV2,TRBJ2-1,CASSSLNSYNEQFF
TRBV5-1,TRBJ1-1,CASSLGKGAFF
TRBV9,TRBJ2-1,CASSAYSGGAGEQFF
TRBV20-1,TRBJ1-2,CSARPTGEGGYTF
TRBV20-1,TRBJ2-7,CSAAELQNSLTSYEQYF
TRBV7-9,TRBJ2-1,CASSPLGGASYNEQLF
TRBV29-1,TRBJ2-3,CSVEGGTGKDTQYF
TRBV20-1,TRBJ2-7,CSAREGWREYEQYF
TRBV20-1,TRBJ2-7,CSALGGSVYEQYF
TRBV7-9,TRBJ1-6,CASSLARENSPLHF
TRBV7-9,TRBJ2-5,CASSPRTGRETQYF
TRBV28,TRBJ2-7,CASTGSTYEQYF
TRBV5-4,TRBJ2-4,CASSLGEKNIQYF
TRBV6-1,TRBJ2-7,CASSELGTGYEQYF
TRBV19,TRBJ2-7,CASSIGAGGEQYF
TRBV5-4,TRBJ2-6,CAFPWEGTGANVLTF
TRBV4-1,TRBJ1-5,CASSQDLASNQPQHF
TRBV19,TRBJ2-3,CASSLFPRLAGEEDTQYF
TRBV25-1,TRBJ2-3,CASSGWDTQYF
TRBV4-1,TRBJ1-5,CASSQDDREGQPQHF
TRBV5-1,TRBJ1-1,CASSSSAGGRTEAFF
TRBV9,TRBJ1-1,CASSGLGQVLNTEAFF
TRBV3-1,TRBJ1-5,CASSLQGAADQPQHF
TRBV4-1,TRBJ2-1,CASSNGVGGLDEQFF
TRBV23-1,TRBJ1-4,CASYSYEKLFF
TRBV27,TRBJ1-1,CASSARDRPGGEAFF
TRBV7-2,TRBJ1-4,CASSLYVVGEKLFF
TRBV6-1,TRBJ2-6,CASGVTHRPGANVLTF
TRBV4-1,TRBJ1-2,CASSQDEGASYGYTF
TRBV5-6,TRBJ1-1,CASSWGRVSTEAFF
TRBV20-1,TRBJ2-7,CSASDLQGYEQYF